These T cell receptor beta chains were read from a single sample in a study of blood T cell repertoires in COVID-19. Assay used: immunoSEQ multiplex PCR; TCRdb lists only in-frame clones, some missing. The data hold 130,000 or so clones, with more than 80% observed a single time. Material for sequencing was peripheral blood. These receptors were obtained from a human donor in a cohort sampled during active COVID-19. The CDR3 runs from the conserved cysteine through the conserved F or W. The order of the fields is CDR3 length, V gene, CDR3 protein.

13,TRBV5-4,CASSWTTYNEQFF
13,TRBV2,CASSSTGIREAFF
16,TRBV7-6,CASSSAGAEGITEAFF
12,TRBV4-1,CASSHVGFPAFF
12,TRBV15,CASRTGKETQYF
14,TRBV6-5,CASSKPGGGTEAFF
16,TRBV15,CATSKPGQGVADTIYF
17,TRBV19,CASRVQGSRASNQPQHF
16,TRBV27,CASSDTGTGVTGELFF
13,TRBV5-5,CASSLEGEETQYF
15,TRBV6-2/TRBV6-3,CASSSSGQHNSPLHF
16,TRBV4-2,CASSQDAAGQTGELFF
15,TRBV5-6,CASSLGQGGNTEAFF
14,TRBV4-3,CASSPSASNEKLFF
14,TRBV5-6,CASSLGQGVYEQYF
19,TRBV9,CASSVVGLAGESAWNEQFF
13,TRBV12-3/TRBV12-4,CASRWANYNEQFF
14,TRBV9,CASSGLAGEGEQFF
16,TRBV28,CASSWSGTGSGDGYTF
16,TRBV7-6,CASSLRDRGNTGELFF
15,TRBV5-5,CASSPTGGSYNEQFF
13,TRBV12-3/TRBV12-4,CASTSGMNTEAFF
16,TRBV5-1,CAGSPGTVPTSYEQYF
14,TRBV19,CASSGQVPGNGYTF
17,TRBV27,CASSLKWGGTLQETQYF
14,TRBV12-5,CASGLHESYNEQFF
14,TRBV27,CASSFRAGGGTQYF
14,TRBV6-5,CASSKGQENYGYTF
15,TRBV24-1,CATSRAGGPINEQFF
14,TRBV5-1,CASSLAGITEGYTF
15,TRBV7-2,CASSLVVAGYNEQFF
12,TRBV29-1,CSVASGTGEQFF
15,TRBV6-2/TRBV6-3,CASSLFVGRGNEQFF
14,TRBV12-5,CASGSVRGTDTQYF